Listed here are 30 T cell receptor beta chains from one sample, sequenced in a study of a mutant IDH1 vaccine in newly diagnosed glioma. Time point given: baseline, week 1 (first vaccination visit). Treatment described: pre-vaccination baseline after standard-of-care therapy. Repertoires were generated with immunoSEQ multiplex PCR, while TCRdb's copy carries only in-frame clones and drops some. The top ten clones hold approximately 9.9% of a sample with fewer than 45,000 clones, 75% to 85% of them seen once. The starting material was PBMCs, obtained from a glioma patient treated with radiotherapy, temozolomide or both. The receptor source for this set is a middle-aged man with glioma. Some clones in this sample may be carry-over from other donors' samples.

The chain links TRBV30 to TRBJ2-3, with D uncertain. The CDR3 runs to 14 residues. Germline V gene sequence: CDR1 GTSNPN, CDR2 SVGIG (reference sequence). The V and J ends lost 2 bases and 6 bases respectively, with 15 bases between them. The CDR3 DNA is TGTGCCTGGAGTAGGTCTCAAACGTCCGATACGCAGTATTTT. Its translation is CAWSRSQTSDTQYF.

V gene TRBV5-5 combines with J gene TRBJ1-2; D unresolved. The CDR3 is 17 residues long. Trimming removed 1 base at V and 1 base at J, with 17 bases between. Per germline, CDR1 SGHKS and CDR2 YYEKEE (reference sequence). The CDR3 nucleotides read TGTGCCAGCAGCTTGTCGTATGAGACTTCAGTTAACTATGGCTACACCTTC. It codes for CASSLSYETSVNYGYTF.

The rearrangement links TRBV10-3 to TRBJ1-5, with D maybe TRBD1 (5 bases). Trimming removed 6 bases at V and 2 bases at J, with 14 bases between. The CDR3 sequence is 15 residues long. Germline V gene sequence: CDR1 ENHRY, CDR2 SYGVKD. CDR3 coding DNA: TGTGCCATCAGGCAGGGTATCGACGGCAATCAGCCCCAGCATTTT. Amino acid sequence: CAIRQGIDGNQPQHF.

V is TRBV19 and J is TRBJ1-2; possibly TRBD1 for D (6 bases). CDR1 and CDR2 from the germline V gene are LNHDA and SQIVND (reference sequence). The CDR3 extends over 17 amino acids. V lost 9 bases and J lost 8, with 31 bases in between. The CDR3 protein is CASIAGAGAQRVKGYTF. CDR3 nucleotide sequence: TGTGCCAGCATCGCGGGGGCAGGGGCCCAACGAGTGAAAGGCTACACCTTC.

The CDR3 DNA sequence: TGTGCCAGCAGCCCCAGAACTAGCGGGGTGACAGATACGCAGTATTTT. Translated, it gives CASSPRTSGVTDTQYF. The chain has TRBV9 and TRBJ2-3; 10 nucleotides line up with TRBD2. The CDR3 sequence is 16 residues long. In germline, CDR1 is SGDLS, CDR2 YYNGEE. Trimming took 4 bases from V and 3 from J; bases not matched to a gene: 8. Full variable domain (missing parts from reference TRBV9 and TRBJ2-3): DSGVTQTPKHLITATGQRVTLRCSPRSGDLSVYWYQQSLDQGLQFLIQYYNGEERAKGNILERFSAQQFPDLHSELNLSSLELGDSALYFCASSPRTSGVTDTQYFGPGTRLTVL.

CDR3 residues: CASSPDRLSYEQYF. Written as DNA, the CDR3 is TGTGCCAGCAGCCCGGACAGACTCTCCTACGAGCAGTACTTC. The gene calls are TRBV7-2 and TRBJ2-7; TRBD1 is a possible D gene (6 bases). The germline gives CDR1 SGHTA, CDR2 FQGNSA. V shed 5 bases and J shed 0 bases, with 11 bases lying between them. The CDR3 spans 14 residues.

DNA for the CDR3: TGCAGTGTTAAAACTGGTGGGGAGCTGTTTTTT. Residues: CSVKTGGELFF. The V gene is TRBV20-1, the J gene TRBJ2-2; D gene unclear. The germline V gene encodes CDR1 DFQATT and CDR2 SNEGSKA (reference sequence). V gave up 7 bases and J gave up 8 bases, with 11 bases separating them. This CDR3 has 11 residues.

This CDR3 reads CASSLDRVTYEQYF. In nucleotides, the CDR3 is TGTGCCAGCAGCTTAGACCGAGTCACCTACGAGCAGTACTTC. This chain links TRBV11-2 with TRBJ2-7; D remains ambiguous. The ends were cut back, 0 bases at V and 2 bases at J, with 8 bases in the middle. CDR1 is SGHAT and CDR2 is FQNNGV in the germline V gene. The CDR3 has 14 residues.

This chain joins TRBV11-3 and TRBJ2-3; D gene unclear. In germline, CDR1 is SGHNT, CDR2 YENEEA. This CDR3 has 13 amino acids. Between the trimmed V and J ends, which lost 0 bases and 3 bases, there was a span of 4 bases. CDR3 sequence reads: CASSLDQTDTQYF. CDR3 nucleotides: TGTGCCAGCAGCTTAGATCAAACAGATACGCAGTATTTT.

The CDR3 reads CASSYSTGDQPQHF. DNA of the CDR3: TGTGCCAGCAGTTACTCGACGGGAGATCAGCCCCAGCATTTT. This rearrangement joins TRBV6-6 to TRBJ1-5; D unclear. Germline CDR1 is MNHNY and CDR2 is SVGAGI (reference sequence). Trimming took 0 bases from V and 5 from J, leaving 8 bases between them. CDR3 length equals 14 residues.

The chain uses TRBV19 and TRBJ1-1, with D perhaps TRBD1 (5 bases). The V gene lost 6 bases and the J gene lost 9 bases, with 20 bases spanning the gap. There are 14 residues in the CDR3. The germline CDR1 and CDR2 sequences are LNHDA and SQIVND (reference sequence). CDR3 residues: CASSHKGTVAQAFF. The CDR3 DNA reads TGTGCCAGTAGCCATAAGGGGACGGTGGCGCAAGCTTTCTTT.

This chain joins TRBV27 and TRBJ1-1; D is unresolved. Between the trimmed V and J ends, which lost 7 bases and 2 bases, there was a span of 8 bases. The CDR3 is made up of 12 amino acids. The V gene's germline CDR1 is MNHEY and CDR2 SMNVEV (reference sequence). CDR3 sequence: CASKWGNTEAFF. CDR3 coding DNA: TGTGCCAGCAAGTGGGGTAACACTGAAGCTTTCTTT.

The chain joins TRBV4-3 to TRBJ2-1, with TRBD2 matching over 9 bases. V lost 0 bases to trimming and J lost 4 bases; unmatched junction nucleotides: 13. The germline CDR1 and CDR2 sequences are LGHNA and YSLEER. The CDR3 covers 19 residues. CDR3 in DNA: TGCGCCAGCAGCCAAGATCCGCCCACAGCGGGGGGACCGTACAATGAGCAGTTCTTC. It specifies CASSQDPPTAGGPYNEQFF.

The rearrangement uses TRBV7-2 and TRBJ2-7; D is possibly TRBD2 (5 bases). Trimming took 5 bases from V and 3 from J, leaving 14 bases between them. The CDR3 covers 14 residues. Germline CDR1 and CDR2: SGHTA and FQGNSA. The CDR3 loop is CASSLQKGVYEQYF. The CDR3 DNA is TGTGCCAGCAGCCTACAAAAGGGAGTCTACGAGCAGTACTTC.

This chain joins TRBV27 and TRBJ2-2; D remains ambiguous. The CDR3 contains 13 residues. The V end lost 3 bases, the J end lost 4 bases, and 6 bases lay between the germline ends. Germline V gene lookup returns CDR1 MNHEY and CDR2 SMNVEV (reference sequence). CDR3 in amino acids: CASSFFGTGELFF. CDR3 in DNA: TGTGCCAGCAGTTTTTTTGGCACCGGGGAGCTGTTTTTT.

This chain links TRBV5-8 with TRBJ1-1, with D unclear. The ends were cut back, 3 bases at V and 1 base at J, with 10 bases in the middle. CDR1 is SGHTS, CDR2 YDEGEE, per germline. This CDR3 has 14 residues. CDR3 in amino acids: CASSSKSRNTEAFF. The CDR3 DNA reads as TGTGCCAGCAGCTCCAAGTCCAGGAACACTGAAGCTTTCTTT.

The chain employs TRBV30 and TRBJ1-4, with D uncertain. Deletions cut 0 bases from V and 10 bases from J, with 12 bases between. The CDR3 consists of 13 residues. The germline V gene encodes CDR1 GTSNPN and CDR2 SVGIG (reference sequence). In DNA form, the CDR3 reads TGTGCCTGGAGTGTACGCCCCCCCAGAAAACTGTTTTTT. Protein product: CAWSVRPPRKLFF.

Only one count was recorded for this clone. The rearrangement links TRBV5-4 to TRBJ2-5; D possibly corresponds to TRBD1 (7 bases). The CDR3 totals 15 residues. Deletions cut 4 bases from V and 4 bases from J, with 17 bases between. Germline CDR1 is SGHNT and CDR2 is YYREEE (reference sequence). The CDR3 DNA reads as TGTGCCAGCAGCCGTACTTCAGGGGGGCGAGAGACCCAGTACTTC. Protein: CASSRTSGGRETQYF. The complete variable domain, with remaining parts taken from reference TRBV5-4 and TRBJ2-5, reads ETGVTQSPTHLIKTRGQQVTLRCSSQSGHNTVSWYQQALGQGPQFIFQYYREEENGRGNFPPRFSGLQFPNYSSELNVNALELDDSALYLCASSRTSGGRETQYFGPGTRLLVL.

The V call is TRBV2, the J call TRBJ1-6, with 8 bases fitting TRBD1. The germline gives CDR1 SNHLY, CDR2 FYNNEI. Germline trimming cut 2 bases from V and 6 bases from J; bases unmatched to any gene: 3. The length of the CDR3 is 15 residues. CDR3 sequence: CASSEQGQANSPLHF. The CDR3 bases are TGTGCCAGCAGTGAACAGGGACAGGCTAATTCACCCCTCCACTTT.

The chain carries TRBV5-4 and TRBJ2-7, with D possibly TRBD1 on 5 matching bases. Deletions cut 3 bases from V and 1 base from J, with 14 bases between. The CDR3 runs 15 residues. From germline, CDR1 is SGHNT and CDR2 YYREEE (reference sequence). In DNA, the CDR3 is TGTGCCAGCAGCTCAGGATATCAGGGTTCCTACGAGCAGTACTTC. Its protein is CASSSGYQGSYEQYF.

The chain recombines TRBV19 with TRBJ2-7, with a tentative D call TRBD2 (5 bases). Trimming pared 4 bases from V and 7 bases from J, leaving 8 bases between. This CDR3 spans 11 amino acids. Looked up from germline, CDR1 is LNHDA and CDR2 is SQIVND (reference sequence). CDR3 DNA sequence: TGTGCCAGTAGTACTGGACTGGAGCAGTACTTC. Translated, it gives CASSTGLEQYF.

V is TRBV9 and J is TRBJ2-7, with 9 bases identical to TRBD1. After removal of 3 bases from V and 0 bases from J, the junction contained 10 bases not matched to a gene. CDR3 length equals 17 residues. In germline, CDR1 is SGDLS, CDR2 YYNGEE. CDR3 region: CASSEGMGQGTSYEQYF. The CDR3 DNA reads as TGTGCCAGCAGCGAGGGGATGGGACAGGGTACCTCCTACGAGCAGTACTTC.

The V gene is TRBV18, the J gene TRBJ2-2; D is ambiguous. With 4 bases removed from V and 2 bases from J, the gap between germline ends came to 11 bases. The CDR3 spans 15 residues. Germline CDR1 and CDR2: KGHSH and LQKENI. The CDR3 spells CASSQTGLNTGELFF. The CDR3 bases are TGTGCCAGCTCACAAACGGGCCTAAACACCGGGGAGCTGTTTTTT.

The table lists this clone with a few counts. V usage is TRBV30 and J usage is TRBJ1-1; no firm D call. The V gene lost 3 bases and the J gene lost 5 bases, with 13 bases spanning the gap. Germline V lookup: CDR1 GTSNPN, CDR2 SVGIG (reference sequence). The CDR3 length is 13 residues. CDR3 sequence: CAWRTETETEAFF. CDR3 nucleotide sequence: TGTGCCTGGAGAACCGAGACGGAGACTGAAGCTTTCTTT.

This clone was detected only a few times. The V gene is TRBV6-1, the J gene TRBJ2-7; 9 nucleotides line up with TRBD2. The V segment lost 2 bases and the J segment 2 bases; nucleotides outside the gene matches: 13. This CDR3 region has 18 residues. From germline, CDR1 is MNHNS and CDR2 SASEGT. The CDR3 DNA reads as TGTGCCAGCAGTGAATCTCCCTTGGTAGCGGGGGCCACCTACGAGCAGTACTTC. Protein product: CASSESPLVAGATYEQYF.

The chain couples TRBV27 to TRBJ2-7; TRBD2 matches at 14 bases. The CDR3 extends over 15 amino acids. Per the germline V gene, CDR1 is MNHEY and CDR2 is SMNVEV (reference sequence). J was trimmed by 4 bases and V by 4 bases; bases with no gene match: 3. DNA for the CDR3: TGTGCCAGCAGTTGGGGACTAGCGGGGGTGTACGAGCAGTACTTC. This sequence encodes CASSWGLAGVYEQYF.

The sample holds a few counts of this clone. V usage is TRBV10-1 and J usage is TRBJ2-5; 7 bases line up with TRBD1. Germline CDR1 and CDR2: WNHNN and SYGVQD (reference sequence). This CDR3 is 14 amino acids long. The junction had 8 bases not matched to a gene; V was cut back by 8 bases and J by 2 bases. The CDR3 sequence is CASVTGALQETQYF. In nucleotides, the CDR3 is TGCGCCAGCGTAACAGGGGCCCTACAAGAGACCCAGTACTTC.

This sequence joins TRBV2 and TRBJ1-1, with D possibly TRBD1 on 6 matching bases. Trimming stripped 4 bases from V and 4 bases from J, with 13 bases between. The CDR3 sequence is 14 residues long. Germline V gene sequence: CDR1 SNHLY, CDR2 FYNNEI. The CDR3 DNA sequence: TGTGCCAGCAGTGCGGACAGAGACTTCACTGAAGCTTTCTTT. Its protein is CASSADRDFTEAFF.

The chain is built from TRBV2 and TRBJ1-2; the match to TRBD1 covers 9 bases. The germline CDR1 and CDR2 sequences are SNHLY and FYNNEI. This CDR3 contains 13 residues. Trimming removed 6 bases from V and 8 bases from J; junction bases left unmatched: 7. The CDR3 region is CASSGQGSEGYTF. CDR3 coding DNA: TGTGCCAGCAGCGGACAGGGGTCGGAGGGCTACACCTTC.

The genes are TRBV5-1 and TRBJ1-1, with D unresolved. CDR1 and CDR2 from the germline V gene are SGHRS and YFSETQ. CDR3 size: 12 residues. Trimming removed 4 bases from V and 4 bases from J, with 8 bases in between. CDR3 residues: CASSPGTTEAFF. Written as DNA, the CDR3 is TGCGCCAGCAGCCCGGGAACCACTGAAGCTTTCTTT.